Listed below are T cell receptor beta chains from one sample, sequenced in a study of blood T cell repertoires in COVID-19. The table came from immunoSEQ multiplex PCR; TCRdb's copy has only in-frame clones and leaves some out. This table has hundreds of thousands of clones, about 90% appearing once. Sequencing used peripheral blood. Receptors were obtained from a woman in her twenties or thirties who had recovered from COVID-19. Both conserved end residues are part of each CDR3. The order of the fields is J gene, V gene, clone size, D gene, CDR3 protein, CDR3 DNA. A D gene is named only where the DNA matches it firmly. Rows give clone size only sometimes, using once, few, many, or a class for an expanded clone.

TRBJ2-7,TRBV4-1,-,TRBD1,CASSQDRGTGSYEQYF,TGCGCCAGCAGCCAAGATAGGGGGACAGGGTCCTACGAGCAGTACTTC
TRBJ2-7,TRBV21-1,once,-,CASKRSEQYF,TGTGCCAGTAAGAGGAGCGAGCAGTACTTC
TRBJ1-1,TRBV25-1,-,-,CASSEFIENITSKPEAFF,TGTGCCAGCAGTGAATTCATCGAGAATATAACTAGCAAACCTGAAGCTTTCTTT
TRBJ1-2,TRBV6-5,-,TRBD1,CASSYSATGRGYGYTF,TGTGCCAGCAGTTACAGTGCGACTGGCAGGGGGTATGGCTACACCTTC
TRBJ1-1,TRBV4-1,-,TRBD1,CASSPTGQGDTEAFF,TGCGCCAGCAGCCCGACGGGACAGGGGGACACTGAAGCTTTCTTT
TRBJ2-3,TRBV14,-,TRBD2,CASSPGLAVTDTQYF,TGTGCCAGCAGCCCGGGACTAGCGGTAACAGATACGCAGTATTTT
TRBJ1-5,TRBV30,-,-,CAWSGGTAHNQPQHF,TGTGCCTGGAGTGGCGGAACCGCTCACAATCAGCCCCAGCATTTT
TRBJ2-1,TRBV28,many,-,CASSLVIESSYNEQFF,TGTGCCAGCAGTTTGGTTATCGAGAGCTCCTACAATGAGCAGTTCTTC
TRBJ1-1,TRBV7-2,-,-,CASSVREGTEAFF,TGTGCCAGCAGCGTCAGGGAGGGCACTGAAGCTTTCTTT
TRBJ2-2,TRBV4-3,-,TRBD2,CASSQDYVPPAGGLVPGELFF,TGCGCCAGCAGCCAAGATTATGTCCCCCCAGCGGGAGGCTTGGTCCCCGGGGAGCTGTTTTTT
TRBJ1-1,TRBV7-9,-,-,CASRAGEMNTEAFF,TGTGCCAGCAGGGCGGGGGAGATGAACACTGAAGCTTTCTTT
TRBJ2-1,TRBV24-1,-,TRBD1,CATSAGTGYQREQFF,TGTGCCACCAGTGCCGGGACAGGCTACCAGAGGGAGCAGTTCTTC
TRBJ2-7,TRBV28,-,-,CASSLGGGSYEQYF,TGTGCCAGCAGTTTAGGGGGCGGAAGCTACGAGCAGTACTTC
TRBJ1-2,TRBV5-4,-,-,CASSSGQNYGYTF,TGTGCCAGCAGCTCCGGACAGAACTATGGCTACACCTTC
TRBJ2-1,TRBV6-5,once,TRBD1,CASSYSYRGGGNEQFF,TGTGCCAGCAGTTACTCGTACAGGGGTGGGGGCAATGAGCAGTTCTTC
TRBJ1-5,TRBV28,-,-,CASSSPRDSYNQPQHF,TGTGCCAGCAGTTCCCCTCGGGACTCATACAATCAGCCCCAGCATTTT
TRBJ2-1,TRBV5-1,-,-,CASSLTDRLLEQFF,TGCGCCAGCAGCTTAACTGATCGCCTCTTGGAGCAGTTCTTC
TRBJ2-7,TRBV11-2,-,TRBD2,CASRRLAGRYEQYF,TGTGCCAGCCGAAGACTAGCGGGGAGATACGAGCAGTACTTC
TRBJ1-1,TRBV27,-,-,CASSLGGNTEAFF,TGTGCCAGCAGTTTGGGGGGGAACACTGAAGCTTTCTTT
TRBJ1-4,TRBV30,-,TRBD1,CAWTPGQGLKKLFF,TGTGCCTGGACACCGGGACAGGGCCTAAAAAAACTGTTTTTT
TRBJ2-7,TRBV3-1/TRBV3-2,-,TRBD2,CASSQESLRTRNEQYF,TGTGCCAGCAGCCAAGAGTCTCTGAGGACTAGGAACGAGCAGTACTTC
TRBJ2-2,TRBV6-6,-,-,CASSYGDKLNTGELFF,TGTGCCAGCAGTTACGGTGACAAATTGAACACCGGGGAGCTGTTTTTT